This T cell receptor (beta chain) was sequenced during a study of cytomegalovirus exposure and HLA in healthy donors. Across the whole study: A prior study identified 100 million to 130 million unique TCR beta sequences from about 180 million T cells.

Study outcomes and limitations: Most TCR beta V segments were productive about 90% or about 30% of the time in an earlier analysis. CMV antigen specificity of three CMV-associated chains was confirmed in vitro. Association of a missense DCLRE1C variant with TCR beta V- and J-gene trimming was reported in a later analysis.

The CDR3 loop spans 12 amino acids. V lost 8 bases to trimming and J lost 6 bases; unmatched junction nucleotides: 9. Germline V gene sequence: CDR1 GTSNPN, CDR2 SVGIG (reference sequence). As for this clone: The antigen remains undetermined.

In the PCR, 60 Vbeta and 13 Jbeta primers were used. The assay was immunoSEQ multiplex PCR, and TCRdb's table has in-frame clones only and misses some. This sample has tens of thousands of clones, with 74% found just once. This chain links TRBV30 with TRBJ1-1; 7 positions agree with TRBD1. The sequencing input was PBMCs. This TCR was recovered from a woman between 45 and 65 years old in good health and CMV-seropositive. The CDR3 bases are TGTGCCACGGGACAGATCGGTCCTGAAGCTTTCTTT. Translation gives CATGQIGPEAFF.